This TCR beta chain was observed in a study of T-cell reconstitution after alpha-beta-depleted transplantation in children (dated by TCRdb to about 2016). Turning to the overall study: Using TCR repertoire profiling, the study quantitatively followed how T-cell immune reconstitution unfolded in children after TCRalphabeta/CD19-depleted allogeneic hematopoietic cell transplantation. Broad study findings and their caveats: The apparently early recovery of alphabetaT-cell counts about two months after transplant reportedly depended on only several hundred rapidly expanded clones that came from non-depleted graft cells. In some patients, high TCRbeta diversity at day 60 was attributed to recipient T cells and intrathymic progenitors that had survived conditioning. Hyperexpanded clone frequencies declined over subsequent months; after one year, T-cell counts and TCRbeta diversity were mostly attributed to newly produced T cells.

The library was made by PCR. This sample was sequenced with an Illumina HiSeq 2500. TCR library preparation used molecular barcoding, with unique molecular identifiers applied to normalize quantification of the TCRbeta repertoire. TCRdb reran the public reads through fastp at Q25 and MiXCR, keeping productive beta chains. Rows merge per CDR3 protein into single entries with the most common DNA and genes. Across this sample there are under 300,000 distinct CDR3 sequences, with approximately 10% seen only once. Roughly a quarter of the sample rests with the top ten. In the paper's terms, the treatment or condition label means: allogeneic hematopoietic cell transplantation with graft depleted of TCRalphabeta T cells and CD19 B cells. Transplant recipients were children who received TCRalphabeta/CD19-depleted allogeneic hematopoietic cell grafts. There are 15 amino acids in the CDR3, from cysteine to phenylalanine inclusive. The only DNA kept is the CDR3, 45 bases in frame from the first base. Trimming removed 2 bases from V and 4 bases from J, leaving 14 bases between the germline ends. Per the germline V gene, SGDLS is the CDR1 and YYNGEE is the CDR2.

This clonotype was seen ten or more times. There is no known antigen for this receptor. No base quality values were provided; no much bigger clone lies one nucleotide off. The sample consisted of peripheral blood, taken 180 days after TCRalphabeta/CD19-depleted stem cell transplant. The clonotype originates from a male patient aged 2 to 9 who had a stem cell transplant for chronic granulomatous disease, so the T cells may come from the graft donor. Recombination linked TRBV9 to TRBJ2-3; the D gene is possibly TRBD2, with 6 bases matching. At the DNA level, the sequence is TGTGCCAGCAGCGTCGGGCTTGCGGGGCCAGATACGCAGTATTTT. Translated, it reads CASSVGLAGPDTQYF.